This T cell receptor beta chain is from a study of read filtering for tumor transcriptome and immune sequencing. In its sample, this clonotype was seen once. From approximately 430 ng of RNA, a library with molecular barcoded alpha/delta and beta/gamma adaptors was made. TCRdb used MiXCR to reprocess the reads, holding one entry per CDR3 protein. The sample shows 57,000 or so distinct CDR3 sequences, about a fifth of them seen only once. Germline lookup yields CDR1 MGHDK and CDR2 SYGVNS. Trimming pared 7 bases from V and 6 bases from J, leaving 12 bases between. The CDR3 is 12 amino acids. Specimen: a population of CD138-negative cells sorted from bone marrow. The chain is built from TRBV25-1 and TRBJ2-5; D is perhaps TRBD1 (6 bases). The origin of this receptor is a donor at least 40 years old with multiple myeloma. CDR3 in DNA: TGTGCCAGCAAGCGAGGGGGACAGACCCAGTACTTC. Translation: CASKRGGQTQYF.